The T cell receptor (beta chain) described here comes from a study of cytomegalovirus exposure and HLA in healthy donors. Regarding the study as a whole: The productive fraction for most TCR beta V segments was about 87% or about 30% in an earlier analysis.

Of note for this clone: Antigen: not known. A read error may account for a junction end that differs from germline.

The V gene's germline CDR1 is SEHNR and CDR2 FQNEAQ (reference sequence). CDR3 size: 15 residues. PCR involved 60 Vbeta and 13 Jbeta primers. Profiled with immunoSEQ multiplex PCR; TCRdb holds only in-frame clones, not every one. This table holds around 240,000 clones, around 76% found once. The clonotype originates from a woman aged 40 to 50 in good health and CMV-seropositive. The chain carries TRBV7-9 and TRBJ2-7; D unresolved. Material: PBMCs. CDR3 bases: TGTTCCAGCAGCTTAGCAGTGGCGGTCCCCCGGGAGCAGTACTTC. Amino acids: CSSSLAVAVPREQYF.